This T cell receptor beta chain was recovered during a study of blood T cell repertoires in COVID-19. Study details: The study drew acute and convalescent COVID-19 samples from the United States, Italy and Spain. PBMCs, B-cell-depleted T cells, or T cells provided the cDNA or gDNA that made up the material.

While infection was still active, Seattle patients were enrolled and then followed longitudinally. The authors' processing: Reference gene primer amplification in the assay estimated nucleated cell counts. The table came from immunoSEQ multiplex PCR; TCRdb's copy has only in-frame clones and leaves some out. V, J and clone size are taken as reported in that table, and D and trimming were inferred from the DNA itself. Of some 200,000 clones in the sample, roughly four fifths were seen once. The length of the CDR3 is 16 residues. CDR1 is DFQATT, CDR2 SNEGSKA, per germline (reference sequence). The J segment lost 3 bases and the V segment lost 3 bases, leaving 10 bases of the junction unmatched.

The sequence derives from a woman older than 75 with COVID-19, enrolled during active disease. The chain employs TRBV20-1 and TRBJ1-5, with 8 bases identical to TRBD1. The sample consisted of peripheral blood. The CDR3 spells CSASPYDRGDNQPQHF. In DNA, the CDR3 is TGCAGTGCTAGTCCATATGACAGGGGCGACAATCAGCCCCAGCATTTT.